This TCR beta chain emerged from a study of T cell repertoires in cytomegalovirus infection (dated by TCRdb to about 2019). The study in broad terms: Donor HLA type was relevant to the analysis, because carriage of CMV infection together with the matching HLA type was indicated by public TCR beta signatures.

This clonotype was counted many times. Its target antigen remains unknown. No qualities accompany the bases; no much larger clone lies one base away. For sequencing, an Illumina HiSeq 1500 was employed. Using fastp at Q25 and MiXCR, TCRdb reprocessed the public reads and kept productive beta chains. For every CDR3 protein sequence, its rows merge into one entry that carries the most common genes and DNA. The sample table contains about 310,000 distinct CDR3 sequences; only one count was recorded for about 9.2% of them. Around 2.4% of the sample belongs to the ten largest clones. General findings and caveats noted by the study authors: In both this cohort and an independent approximately 400-donor cohort, the cumulative frequency of public TCR beta family members distinguished carriers of CMV infection plus the relevant HLA type. In the ex vivo response, HLA-C-restricted CMV-specific TCR beta clonotypes were dominant, and in two of eight donors the single most frequent clonotype came from this HLA-C-restricted group.

The germline V end is reduced by 4 bases and the J end by 1 base; junction bases left unmatched: 2. The CDR3 starts with the cysteine, ends with the phenylalanine, and has 15 residues. The kept DNA is CDR3 alone, 45 bases in frame from the first base. Based on the germline V gene (reference sequence), the CDR1 and CDR2 sequences are DFQATT and SNEGSKA. Sequenced: PBMCs. This sequence was found in a human donor in good health (CMV status not recorded). Some clones in this sample may be carry-over from other donors' samples. The chain is assembled from TRBV20-1 and TRBJ2-5, with 14 middle bases fitting TRBD2. The DNA reads TGCAGTGCTAAAGGACTAGCGGGGGGCCAAGAGACCCAGTACTTC. Translated, this gives CSAKGLAGGQETQYF.